The clone carrying this T cell receptor beta chain was detected many times. TCRdb analysed the RACE reads with MiXCR anew, one entry per CDR3 protein. The sample lists some 65,000 distinct CDR3 sequences; about 5.7% were seen once. The entry originates in a study of human T cells and chemical hapten exposure. This CDR3 has 11 residues. V was clipped by 4 bases and J by 3 bases, with 5 bases between them. Per the germline V gene, CDR1 is SQVTM and CDR2 is ANQGSEA. The time point: healthy volunteer bleed at 6 weeks. Whole blood that had not been fractionated was the source of extracted total RNA. The sample was whole blood. The V and J genes are TRBV29-1 and TRBJ2-3; possibly TRBD2 for D (5 bases). This sequence was found in a female donor in good health. Some clones in this sample may be carry-over from other donors' samples. CDR3 sequence (DNA): TGCAGCGTTGCGGGAACAGATACGCAGTATTTT. It yields the protein CSVAGTDTQYF.